This passage covers 20 T cell receptor beta chains from one sample sequenced in a study of blood T cell repertoires in COVID-19. Profiled with immunoSEQ multiplex PCR; TCRdb holds only in-frame clones, not every one. The data hold 50,000 or so clones, with over 65% observed a single time. The sequencing input was peripheral blood. Receptors originate from a middle-aged man with active COVID-19.

This rearrangement joins TRBV6-5 to TRBJ1-2; D is possibly TRBD1 (5 bases). The CDR3 runs to 14 residues. V was pared by 4 bases and J by 8 bases, with 17 bases between. CDR1 is MNHEY and CDR2 is SVGAGI in the germline V gene. CDR3 in DNA: TGTGCCAGCAGTTCTCCTGATATGGGGGGAGGCTACACCTTC. Protein product: CASSSPDMGGGYTF.

This rearrangement joins TRBV19 to TRBJ2-5, with a possible D match to TRBD1 (5 bases). Germline CDR1 and CDR2: LNHDA and SQIVND (reference sequence). This CDR3 region has 15 residues. V was cut by 3 bases and J by 5 bases, with 16 bases left in between. The CDR3, as DNA: TGTGCCAGTAGTATCGGGCAGGGATTAGGGGAGACCCAGTACTTC. Its protein is CASSIGQGLGETQYF.

The sample holds a few counts of this clone. The chain links TRBV10-3 to TRBJ1-1, with 9 bases lining up with TRBD1. The CDR3 runs to 13 residues. V dropped 3 bases and J dropped 8; count of bases not matched to a gene: 4. Germline values: CDR1 ENHRY, CDR2 SYGVKD. As DNA, the CDR3 is TGTGCCATCAGTGATCGGGGGACAGGGGAAGCTTTCTTT. This encodes CAISDRGTGEAFF.

This clone has a single count. The chain combines TRBV4-1 with TRBJ1-4; D gene unclear. V was cut by 3 bases and J by 5 bases, with 7 bases left in between. From germline, CDR1 is MGHRA and CDR2 YSYEKL. This CDR3 spans 13 amino acids. Written as DNA, the CDR3 is TGCGCCAGCAGCCAGGGCCCAAATGAAAAACTGTTTTTT. This sequence encodes CASSQGPNEKLFF.

The chain uses TRBV16 and TRBJ2-7; possibly TRBD2 for D (5 bases). CDR3 length: 16 amino acids. Germline lookup yields CDR1 KGHSY and CDR2 FQNENV. V was trimmed by 2 bases and J by 3 bases, leaving 17 bases between them. For the CDR3, the DNA is TGTGCCAGCAGCCAAATCACTAGGTCCCCCAGCTACGAGCAGTACTTC. Encoded protein: CASSQITRSPSYEQYF.

This clone was seen more than once but under ten times. The V gene is TRBV7-8, the J gene TRBJ2-7, with 14 bases lining up with TRBD2. The V and J ends lost 5 bases and 6 bases, in that order; junction bases with no gene match: 9. This CDR3 spans 16 amino acids. Germline CDR1 and CDR2: SGHVS and FQNEAQ. The CDR3 spells CASSIGTSGSPGEQYF. In DNA, the CDR3 is TGTGCCAGCAGCATAGGGACTAGCGGGAGCCCGGGCGAGCAGTACTTC. The entire variable domain, with the rest obtained from reference TRBV7-8 and TRBJ2-7, is as follows: GAGVSQSPRYKVAKRGQDVALRCDPISGHVSLFWYQQALGQGPEFLTYFQNEAQLDKSGLPSDRFFAERPEGSVSTLKIQRTQQEDSAVYLCASSIGTSGSPGEQYFGPGTRLTVT.

The chain recombines TRBV27 with TRBJ1-5; D is unresolved. V was clipped by 5 bases and J by 5 bases, with 31 bases between them. The CDR3 spans 20 residues. Germline CDR1 MNHEY, CDR2 SMNVEV (reference sequence). CDR3 nucleotides: TGTGCCAGCAGTCGAAAATTTTACATAGGACTTCACCCCAGCCATCAGCCCCAGCATTTT. It encodes CASSRKFYIGLHPSHQPQHF.

This sequence joins TRBV2 and TRBJ2-7; TRBD2 matches at 9 bases. CDR3 length: 15 residues. From germline, CDR1 is SNHLY and CDR2 FYNNEI. Unmatched junction bases numbered 12, after V lost 5 bases and J lost 7 bases. For the CDR3, the DNA is TGTGCCAGCAGTTTGGGGTTAGCGGGAGCGGGGGAGCAGTACTTC. This codes for CASSLGLAGAGEQYF.

The chain is built from TRBV27 and TRBJ2-7; TRBD1 might be the D (6 bases). V lost 6 bases and J lost 3, with 15 bases in between. Germline-derived CDR1 and CDR2 are MNHEY and SMNVEV (reference sequence). The CDR3 has 14 amino acids. The chain's CDR3 is CASRDRSEYYEQYF. DNA of the CDR3: TGTGCCAGCAGAGACAGGAGCGAATACTACGAGCAGTACTTC.

The rearrangement joins TRBV6-1 to TRBJ1-6; perhaps TRBD1 as D (5 bases). V lost 3 bases to trimming and J lost 8 bases, with 20 bases between them. The CDR3 consists of 17 residues. Germline V CDR1 and CDR2: MNHNS, SASEGT. CDR3 in amino acids: CASSEHPIQTADSPLHF. The DNA of the CDR3 is TGTGCCAGCAGTGAGCATCCCATCCAGACAGCTGATTCACCCCTCCACTTT.

V usage is TRBV3-1 (or the pseudogene TRBV3-2) and J usage is TRBJ1-5; perhaps TRBD1 as D (6 bases). The CDR3 runs to 15 residues. Germline values: CDR1 LGHDT, CDR2 YNNKEL (reference sequence). V was pared by 2 bases and J by 2 bases, with 10 bases between. Written as DNA, the CDR3 is TGTGCCAGCAGCCAAAACAGGGCCGGCAATCAGCCCCAGCATTTT. It is translated as CASSQNRAGNQPQHF.

There are a few counts of this clone. Other DNA sequences in this specimen translate into the identical CDR3. The chain uses TRBV13 and TRBJ1-3; 10 nucleotides line up with TRBD1. Germline CDR1 and CDR2: PRHDT and FYEKMQ (reference sequence). J lost 8 bases, V lost 5 bases, and 9 bases had no gene match. The CDR3 runs to 15 residues. DNA of the CDR3: TGTGCCAGCAGCCTGACCGGGACAGGGGCGGACACCATATATTTT. Amino acids: CASSLTGTGADTIYF.

The chain links TRBV19 to TRBJ2-1; 7 bases align to TRBD1. This CDR3 comprises 14 residues. Germline loops: CDR1 LNHDA, CDR2 SQIVND (reference sequence). The V gene end was trimmed by 8 bases and the J gene end by 9 bases; junction bases not matched to a gene: 13. The CDR3 DNA reads as TGTGCCAGTGCTCCTGGTGCAGGGGGAAGTGAGCAGTTCTTC. It encodes CASAPGAGGSEQFF.

This rearrangement joins TRBV3-1 (or the pseudogene TRBV3-2) to TRBJ2-5; TRBD1 is a possible D gene (5 bases). CDR1 is LGHDT, CDR2 YNNKEL, per germline (reference sequence). With 1 base removed from V and 0 bases from J, the gap between germline ends came to 15 bases. The CDR3 length is 17 residues. The DNA of the CDR3 is TGTGCCAGCAGCCAAGGAGTTCAAGGGGTCTACCAAGAGACCCAGTACTTC. Translation: CASSQGVQGVYQETQYF.

V usage is TRBV27 and J usage is TRBJ1-4, with D perhaps matching TRBD1 (5 bases). CDR1 is MNHEY, CDR2 SMNVEV, per germline (reference sequence). V was pared by 1 base and J by 6 bases, with 12 bases between. The CDR3 consists of 15 residues. This chain's CDR3 is CASSLYPGLDEKLFF. The CDR3 DNA follows: TGTGCCAGCAGTTTATATCCGGGACTGGATGAAAAACTGTTTTTT.

In this sample, this clone turned up once. The rearrangement links TRBV19 to TRBJ2-1; TRBD2 agrees at 10 bases. Germline V gene data show CDR1 as LNHDA and CDR2 as SQIVND (reference sequence). The CDR3 sequence is 18 residues long. V lost 0 bases, J lost 2 bases, and 7 bases stayed unmatched. The chain's CDR3 is CASSIDRSSGRTYNEQFF. The CDR3 DNA sequence: TGTGCCAGTAGTATAGATCGGAGTAGCGGGAGGACCTACAATGAGCAGTTCTTC.

The chain employs TRBV19 and TRBJ1-5; 9 bases map to TRBD1. Germline-derived CDR1 and CDR2 are LNHDA and SQIVND (reference sequence). The CDR3 is 14 amino acids. V lost 5 bases to trimming and J lost 9 bases; unmatched junction nucleotides: 8. DNA of the CDR3: TGTGCCAGTAGTCCAGGGACAGGGATCGGGCCCCAGCATTTT. The encoded protein is CASSPGTGIGPQHF.

A few counts support this clone. The chain employs TRBV7-2 and TRBJ2-1, with 7 positions matching TRBD2. Trimming at V came to 5 bases and at J to 5 bases, leaving 3 bases not matched to a gene. The germline V gene encodes CDR1 SGHTA and CDR2 FQGNSA. This CDR3 spans 13 amino acids. The CDR3 loop is CASSPGTNNEQFF. The CDR3, as DNA: TGTGCCAGCAGCCCGGGGACTAACAATGAGCAGTTCTTC. The full variable domain, rest sourced from reference TRBV7-2 and TRBJ2-1, is GAGVSQSPSNKVTEKGKDVELRCDPISGHTALYWYRQSLGQGLEFLIYFQGNSAPDKSGLPSDRFSAERTGGSVSTLTIQRTQQEDSAVYLCASSPGTNNEQFFGPGTRLTVL.

CDR3 sequence: CASLSHIGVGADNEQFF. The CDR3 DNA reads TGCGCCAGCTTATCTCATATAGGGGTAGGGGCAGACAATGAGCAGTTCTTC. V is TRBV5-1 and J is TRBJ2-1, with TRBD1 as a possible D gene (5 bases). The V gene's germline CDR1 is SGHRS and CDR2 YFSETQ. The V end lost 7 bases, the J end lost 5 bases, and 25 bases lay between the germline ends. This CDR3 is 17 amino acids long.

This clone showed up just once. The V gene is TRBV7-3, the J gene TRBJ2-2; D perhaps matches TRBD2 (5 bases). Germline values: CDR1 SGHTA, CDR2 FQGTGA. The V end lost 5 bases, the J end lost 5 bases, and 9 bases lay between the germline ends. This CDR3 has 13 residues. This CDR3 is CASSLGGTGELFF. The CDR3 DNA reads as TGTGCCAGCAGCCTAGGAGGAACCGGGGAGCTGTTTTTT. Full variable domain (remainder filled in from reference TRBV7-3 and TRBJ2-2): GAGVSQTPSNKVTEKGKYVELRCDPISGHTALYWYRQSLGQGPEFLIYFQGTGAADDSGLPNDRFFAVRPEGSVSTLKIQRTERGDSAVYLCASSLGGTGELFFGEGSRLTVL.